The 15 T cell receptor beta chains below all came from one sample that was sequenced in a study of cytomegalovirus exposure and HLA in healthy donors. The PCR employed 60 Vbeta primers together with 13 Jbeta primers. Repertoires were generated with immunoSEQ multiplex PCR, while TCRdb's copy carries only in-frame clones and drops some. The sample includes approximately 58,000 clones. The specimen was PBMCs. These receptors were taken from a woman between 18 and 29 years old in good health and CMV-seronegative.

The chain is built from TRBV30 and TRBJ1-5; 8 positions agree with TRBD1. The V and J ends lost 7 bases and 0 bases, in that order; junction bases with no gene match: 5. The CDR3 runs 14 residues. The germline V gene encodes CDR1 GTSNPN and CDR2 SVGIG (reference sequence). CDR3: CASSGGYSNQPQHF. The CDR3 DNA reads TGTGCCTCGTCAGGGGGCTATAGCAATCAGCCCCAGCATTTT. Full variable domain (outside the CDR3, taken from reference TRBV30 and TRBJ1-5): SQTIHQWPATLVQPVGSPLSLECTVEGTSNPNLYWYRQAAGRGLQLLFYSVGIGQISSEVPQNLSASRPQDRQFILSSKKLLLSDSGFYLCASSGGYSNQPQHFGDGTRLSIL.

V is TRBV5-1 and J is TRBJ1-6; possibly TRBD1 for D (6 bases). This CDR3 has 15 residues. CDR1 and CDR2 (germline): SGHRS, YFSETQ. The germline V and J ends were trimmed by 3 bases and 10 bases, with 17 bases remaining between them. The CDR3 DNA follows: TGCGCCAGCAGCTCGGTAGGGGACATGGGGTCACCCCTCCACTTT. Amino acids: CASSSVGDMGSPLHF.

The rearrangement joins TRBV9 to TRBJ2-2; 7 bases align to TRBD1. CDR1 and CDR2 (germline): SGDLS, YYNGEE. After removal of 0 bases from V and 5 bases from J, the junction contained 16 bases not matched to a gene. The CDR3 consists of 19 residues. CDR3 residues: CASSVETGWGSTGTGELFF. DNA of the CDR3: TGTGCCAGCAGCGTAGAGACAGGGTGGGGCTCGACGGGGACCGGGGAGCTGTTTTTT.

The rearrangement links TRBV30 to TRBJ2-1, with 7 bases identical to TRBD1. Germline V gene sequence: CDR1 GTSNPN, CDR2 SVGIG (reference sequence). CDR3 size: 15 residues. The ends lost 5 bases at V and 5 bases at J; junction bases unmatched: 12. CDR3 sequence (DNA): TGTGCCTGGGACACAGGGACAGCCCCACACAATGAGCAGTTCTTC. Translated, it gives CAWDTGTAPHNEQFF.

The chain links TRBV30 to TRBJ1-1; 7 bases are a match to TRBD1. Per germline, CDR1 GTSNPN and CDR2 SVGIG (reference sequence). V was pared by 4 bases and J by 7 bases, with 9 bases of the junction left unmatched. The CDR3 contains 13 residues. This chain's CDR3 is CAWNPGTVVEAFF. The DNA for the CDR3 is TGTGCCTGGAACCCCGGGACAGTCGTTGAAGCTTTCTTT.

The chain is built from TRBV6-1 and TRBJ2-7, with 7 bases matching TRBD1. Unmatched junction bases numbered 10, after V lost 3 bases and J lost 2 bases. The CDR3 loop spans 16 amino acids. Germline lookup yields CDR1 MNHNS and CDR2 SASEGT. CDR3 bases: TGTGCCAGCAGTGACTTGGGACAGCGGCGCCCCTACGAGCAGTACTTC. Its protein is CASSDLGQRRPYEQYF.

The chain has TRBV5-1 and TRBJ1-1; possibly TRBD1 for D (5 bases). V lost 7 bases to trimming and J lost 13 bases, with 17 bases between them. Per germline, CDR1 SGHRS and CDR2 YFSETQ. The CDR3 is 11 amino acids. The CDR3 bases are TGCGCCAGCGGAGACAGCCAAGCCGTTTTCTTT. Its protein is CASGDSQAVFF. Based on the CDR3 plus reference TRBV5-1 and TRBJ1-1, the full variable domain is KAGVTQTPRYLIKTRGQQVTLSCSPISGHRSVSWYQQTPGQGLQFLFEYFSETQRNKGNFPGRFSGRQFSNSRSEMNVSTLELGDSALYLCASGDSQAVFFGQGTRLTVV.

Of note for this clone: A read error may produce the germline difference seen at one junction end. DNA for the CDR3: TGTGCCTGGAGCCCAACTCGGTCAGGACAGCACCAGCATTTT. Residues: CAWSPTRSGQHQHF. The rearrangement links TRBV30 to TRBJ1-5; D possibly corresponds to TRBD1 (6 bases). CDR3 length: 14 residues. Germline assignment: CDR1 GTSNPN and CDR2 SVGIG (reference sequence).

The genes are TRBV25-1 and TRBJ1-5, with D hard to call. Trimming removed 3 bases at V and 5 bases at J, with 5 bases between. Germline V gene data show CDR1 as MGHDK and CDR2 as SYGVNS. The CDR3 runs 12 residues. CDR3 region: CASSDGDQPQHF. CDR3 nucleotide sequence: TGTGCCAGCAGTGACGGGGATCAGCCCCAGCATTTT.

This sequence joins TRBV29-1 and TRBJ2-5, with 8 bases that match TRBD2. Germline lookup yields CDR1 SQVTM and CDR2 ANQGSEA. The CDR3 contains 10 residues. The CDR3 protein is CTAGEETQYF. The CDR3 DNA sequence: TGCACAGCGGGGGAAGAGACCCAGTACTTC. Drawing the rest from reference TRBV29-1 and TRBJ2-5, the complete variable domain is SAVISQKPSRDICQRGTSLTIQCQVDSQVTMMFWYRQQPGQSLTLIATANQGSEATYESGFVIDKFPISRPNLTFSTLTVSNMSPEDSSIYLCTAGEETQYFGPGTRLLVL.

The chain uses TRBV29-1 and TRBJ2-2; possible D gene TRBD2, 6 bases. The CDR3 runs to 15 residues. In germline, CDR1 is SQVTM, CDR2 ANQGSEA. Trimming removed 7 bases from V and 0 bases from J, with 15 bases in between. The CDR3 reads CSAWDFNSNTGELFF. The CDR3 bases are TGCAGCGCGTGGGACTTCAACTCGAACACCGGGGAGCTGTTTTTT.

The gene calls are TRBV7-3 and TRBJ1-2; no firm D call. CDR1 and CDR2 (germline): SGHTA, FQGTGA. V was cut by 2 bases and J by 2 bases, with 12 bases left in between. The CDR3 spans 15 residues. CDR3 in amino acids: CASSLGGFGNYGYTF. The CDR3 nucleotides are TGTGCCAGCAGCTTAGGCGGCTTTGGAAACTATGGCTACACCTTC.

This rearrangement joins TRBV28 to TRBJ1-2, with D possibly matching TRBD1 (5 bases). V was trimmed by 6 bases and J by 4 bases, leaving 18 bases between them. The CDR3 spans 15 residues. The V gene's germline CDR1 is MDHEN and CDR2 SYDVKM. CDR3 nucleotides: TGTGCCAGCAGCCCCTCCTCGGGGGGTAGCTATGGCTACACCTTC. The encoded protein is CASSPSSGGSYGYTF.

The V gene is TRBV2, the J gene TRBJ1-5; D gene uncertain. This CDR3 comprises 11 residues. V dropped 4 bases and J dropped 5 bases, with 3 bases sitting between them. In germline, CDR1 is SNHLY, CDR2 FYNNEI. The CDR3 loop is CASSADQPQHF. CDR3 DNA: TGTGCCAGCAGTGCAGATCAGCCCCAGCATTTT.

This rearrangement joins TRBV4-1 to TRBJ2-1; 10 bases are shared with TRBD2. This CDR3 spans 18 amino acids. The germline gives CDR1 MGHRA, CDR2 YSYEKL. Trimming cost V 1 base and J 10 bases; bases outside gene matches: 16. CDR3 bases: TGCGCCAGCAGCCAAGCCGCCCTTCTAGCGGGGGCAATCAGAGAGCAGTTCTTC. It is translated as CASSQAALLAGAIREQFF.